These T cell receptor beta chains were read from a single sample in a study of T cells in Graves' hyperthyroidism and ophthalmopathy. TCRdb reanalysed the multiplex PCR reads using MiXCR and keeps one entry per CDR3 protein. This table has 400,000 or so distinct CDR3 sequences, 13% to 15% appearing once. The material sequenced was blood. These receptors were obtained from a woman in her thirties with Graves' ophthalmopathy. Each CDR3 is given with its conserved first and last residue. A D gene is named only where the DNA matches it firmly. Not every row has a clone size; where given, it reads once, few, many or a size class.

TRBV2,TRBJ1-2,10,many,-,CASKPYGYTF,TGTGCCAGCAAACCCTATGGCTACACCTTC
TRBV5-1,TRBJ1-2,13,many,-,CASSLESNYGYTF,TGCGCCAGCAGCTTGGAATCTAACTATGGCTACACCTTC
TRBV4-1,TRBJ2-3,20,many,TRBD2,CASSQDPGTSGGPARGTQYF,TGCGCCAGCAGCCAAGACCCCGGGACTAGCGGGGGCCCTGCTAGAGGTACGCAGTATTTT
TRBV11-2,TRBJ2-3,13,many,-,CATSGGLGDTQYF,TGTGCCACCTCGGGGGGCCTTGGGGATACGCAGTATTTT
TRBV9,TRBJ2-4,16,-,-,CASSVALFLAKNIQYF,TGTGCCAGCAGCGTCGCTTTATTCCTAGCCAAAAACATTCAGTACTTC
TRBV7-9,TRBJ2-5,13,many,-,CASIWQAEETQYF,TGTGCCAGCATCTGGCAGGCTGAAGAGACCCAGTACTTC
TRBV7-3,TRBJ2-1,15,many,TRBD2,CASSLGGLAGGQQFF,TGTGCCAGCAGCCTAGGGGGACTAGCGGGGGGGCAACAGTTCTTC
TRBV2,TRBJ1-5,13,many,-,CASTGQGNQPQHF,TGTGCCAGCACCGGGCAGGGCAATCAGCCCCAGCATTTT
TRBV7-8,TRBJ2-3,15,many,TRBD2,CASSPQVAGGDTQYF,TGTGCCAGCAGCCCTCAGGTTGCGGGGGGAGATACGCAGTATTTT
TRBV7-2,TRBJ1-5,15,many,TRBD1,CASSKGWTGSQPQHF,TGTGCCAGCAGCAAAGGGTGGACAGGGTCTCAGCCCCAGCATTTT
TRBV3-1,TRBJ1-6,17,-,TRBD1,CASSLVPDRANNSPLHF,TGTGCCAGCAGCCTAGTACCTGACAGGGCAAATAATTCACCCCTCCACTTT
TRBV28,TRBJ1-6,15,many,-,CASSFGFGGGSPLHF,TGTGCCAGCAGTTTCGGTTTTGGGGGGGGTTCACCCCTCCACTTT
TRBV5-1,TRBJ1-4,13,many,-,CASRSEGHEKLFF,TGCGCCAGCAGGTCGGAGGGACATGAAAAACTGTTTTTT
TRBV6-2/TRBV6-3,TRBJ2-6,15,-,-,CASSGFSSGANVLAF,TGTGCCAGCAGTGGCTTTAGCTCTGGGGCCAACGTCCTGGCTTTC
TRBV5-6,TRBJ1-6,15,few,-,CASSLETGWNSPFHF,TGTGCCAGCAGTCTCGAGACAGGTTGGAATTCACCCTTCCACTTT
TRBV7-9,TRBJ1-1,14,many,-,CASSFGGANTEAFF,TGTGCCAGCAGCTTCGGAGGGGCGAACACTGAAGCTTTCTTT
TRBV28,TRBJ1-2,12,many,-,CASSLGGAGYTF,TGTGCCAGCAGTTTGGGAGGAGCTGGCTACACCTTC
TRBV27,TRBJ2-7,14,few,-,CASSLLGQAYEQYF,TGTGCCAGCAGTTTATTAGGCCAGGCCTACGAGCAGTACTTC
TRBV6-5,TRBJ2-7,13,few,-,CASSYSTGLRMNF,TGTGCCAGCAGTTACTCGACAGGACTACGGATGAACTTC
TRBV6-1,TRBJ2-3,17,many,TRBD2,CASIRLAGGGSTDTQYF,TGTGCCAGCATTCGGCTAGCGGGGGGGGGGAGCACAGATACGCAGTATTTT
TRBV6-1,TRBJ1-1,17,many,TRBD1,CASTYPLAGGLYTEAFF,TGTGCCAGCACCTACCCCCTGGCAGGGGGCTTGTACACTGAAGCTTTCTTT
TRBV6-1,TRBJ1-5,13,many,-,CASSHTGNQPQHF,TGTGCCAGCAGCCACACGGGAAATCAGCCCCAGCATTTT
TRBV2,TRBJ1-5,14,few,-,CASSEANRDQPQHF,TGTGCCAGCAGTGAAGCAAACAGAGATCAGCCCCAGCATTTT
TRBV5-1,TRBJ1-6,16,-,-,CASSSEQGVRNSPLHF,TGCGCCAGCAGCTCGGAACAGGGAGTTCGAAATTCACCCCTCCACTTT
TRBV6-1,TRBJ2-7,15,-,-,CASMDGGSSSYERYF,TGTGCCAGCATGGACGGGGGCTCGAGCTCCTACGAGCGGTACTTC
TRBV9,TRBJ2-7,14,many,TRBD2,CASAQSGGTSEQYF,TGTGCCAGCGCCCAAAGTGGCGGGACTAGCGAGCAGTACTTC
TRBV29-1,TRBJ1-1,12,few,-,CSVDYVNTEAFF,TGCAGCGTTGACTATGTGAACACTGAAGCTTTCTTT
TRBV18,TRBJ1-4,14,many,-,CASSPDISNEKLFF,TGTGCCAGCTCACCGGACATTAGTAATGAAAAACTGTTTTTT
TRBV7-9,TRBJ2-1,16,many,TRBD2,CASSPRTSGGGYEQFF,TGTGCCAGCAGCCCCCGGACTAGCGGGGGGGGTTATGAGCAGTTCTTC
TRBV2,TRBJ1-4,14,many,-,CASSEAERQEKLFF,TGTGCCAGCAGTGAAGCGGAAAGACAAGAAAAACTGTTTTTT
TRBV7-6,TRBJ2-1,15,many,TRBD1,CASSPTQGAQNEQFF,TGTGCCAGCAGCCCCACCCAGGGGGCGCAGAATGAGCAGTTCTTC
TRBV4-1,TRBJ2-7,14,-,TRBD2,CASSPPRGGNEQYF,TGCGCCAGCAGCCCCCCGCGGGGGGGAAACGAGCAGTACTTC
TRBV20-1,TRBJ2-7,13,-,TRBD1,CSARDRGPGEQYF,TGCAGTGCCCGGGACAGGGGGCCGGGCGAGCAGTACTTC
TRBV6-2/TRBV6-3,TRBJ1-1,15,few,-,CASSSRGLKDTEAFF,TGTGCCAGCAGTTCAAGGGGGTTGAAGGACACTGAAGCTTTCTTT
TRBV11-2,TRBJ2-5,16,-,-,CASSLEGGARQETQYF,TGTGCCAGCAGCTTAGAAGGGGGGGCCCGACAAGAGACCCAGTACTTC
TRBV24-1,TRBJ2-5,13,many,TRBD1,CATSGTGDETQYF,TGTGCCACCTCCGGGACAGGGGACGAGACCCAGTACTTC
TRBV28,TRBJ1-1,16,many,TRBD1,CASSFTGGAGNTEAFF,TGTGCCAGCAGTTTTACAGGGGGCGCGGGGAACACTGAAGCTTTCTTT
TRBV5-6,TRBJ2-2,20,-,TRBD1,CASSSPGQGFNGDNTGELFF,TGTGCCAGCAGCTCCCCGGGACAGGGATTCAATGGAGACAACACCGGGGAGCTGTTTTTT
TRBV7-8,TRBJ1-6,18,many,TRBD1,CASSLVPRTGTANSPLHF,TGTGCCAGCAGCTTAGTACCTCGTACCGGGACAGCCAATTCACCCCTCCACTTT
TRBV2,TRBJ2-2,15,-,-,CASRGGGSNTGELLF,TGTGCCAGCAGGGGGGGGGGCTCGAACACCGGGGAGCTGCTTTTT
TRBV3-1,TRBJ1-1,17,many,-,CASSQDKPAGTNTEAFF,TGTGCCAGCAGCCAAGACAAACCCGCGGGAACGAACACTGAAGCTTTCTTT
TRBV12-3/TRBV12-4,TRBJ2-5,12,-,-,CASSLVFPRRYF,TGTGCCAGCAGTTTAGTTTTTCCACGTCGGTACTTC
TRBV20-1,TRBJ2-7,15,many,-,CSAWDPGEPNYEQYF,TGCAGTGCCTGGGACCCAGGGGAGCCGAACTACGAGCAGTACTTC
TRBV6-6,TRBJ2-7,14,-,-,CASSYSQGSYEQYF,TGTGCCAGCAGTTACTCACAGGGTAGCTACGAGCAGTACTTC
TRBV15,TRBJ2-1,15,-,TRBD2,CATSRDLGGGNEQFF,TGTGCCACCAGCAGAGATCTGGGGGGGGGTAATGAGCAGTTCTTC
TRBV10-3,TRBJ1-1,13,-,TRBD1,CASRWTGRTEAFF,TGTGCCAGCAGGTGGACAGGGAGGACTGAAGCTTTCTTT
TRBV28,TRBJ1-2,15,many,TRBD1,CASSPQPVDRNGYTF,TGTGCCAGCAGTCCACAACCCGTGGACAGGAATGGCTACACCTTC